Shown below are 22 T cell receptor beta chains from a single sample sequenced in a study of shared clonotypes between healthy human individuals. The repertoire was sequenced with immunoSEQ multiplex PCR; TCRdb's copy has only in-frame clones and lacks some. This table holds around 720,000 clones, around 73% found once. Sequenced sample: memory CD4+ T cells sorted from blood. Subset specified: CD45RA-negative fraction. The receptor set was obtained from a woman aged 25 to 39 in good health.

The chain links TRBV27 to TRBJ1-1; 9 bases are shared with TRBD1. J lost 1 base, V lost 2 bases, and 5 bases had no gene match. The germline CDR1 and CDR2 sequences are MNHEY and SMNVEV (reference sequence). The CDR3 totals 16 residues. As DNA, the CDR3 is TGTGCCAGCAGTTTAATGACAGGGGGAGGGAACACTGAAGCTTTCTTT. Amino acid sequence: CASSLMTGGGNTEAFF.

The CDR3 DNA is TGTGCCGGAGCCGGGCAGCGCCAAGGATACGAGCAGTACTTC. Translated, it gives CAGAGQRQGYEQYF. V gene TRBV2 combines with J gene TRBJ2-7, with D uncertain. CDR1 and CDR2 from the germline V gene are SNHLY and FYNNEI. The CDR3 extends over 14 amino acids. Trimming cost V 11 bases and J 4 bases, with 21 bases left between them.

V and J are TRBV9 and TRBJ2-7; tentative D call: TRBD2 (5 bases). CDR3 length: 17 residues. With 2 bases removed from V and 3 bases from J, the gap between germline ends came to 21 bases. The germline V gene has CDR1 SGDLS and CDR2 YYNGEE. For the CDR3, the DNA is TGTGCCAGCAGCGTTAAAACAGCGGAGCGACGAGGCTACGAGCAGTACTTC. It encodes CASSVKTAERRGYEQYF.

The chain has TRBV28 and TRBJ2-1; 9 bases map to TRBD1. The V gene's germline CDR1 is MDHEN and CDR2 SYDVKM. This CDR3 spans 16 amino acids. V shed 6 bases, J shed 4 bases, and the junction held 10 bases outside the gene matches. The CDR3 region is CASRPLGTGLYNEQFF. As DNA, the CDR3 is TGTGCCAGCAGACCCTTGGGGACAGGGCTATACAATGAGCAGTTCTTC.

The V and J genes are TRBV30 and TRBJ2-1; D is unresolved. CDR3 length equals 13 residues. Trimming took 4 bases from V and 3 from J, leaving 10 bases between them. The germline V gene has CDR1 GTSNPN and CDR2 SVGIG (reference sequence). CDR3 region: CAWIGKYYNEQFF. DNA for the CDR3: TGTGCCTGGATAGGGAAATACTACAATGAGCAGTTCTTC.

On this clone itself: A read error is likely here: a far larger clone is one base away. The rearrangement links TRBV27 to TRBJ1-5; D gene ambiguous. Germline values: CDR1 MNHEY, CDR2 SMNVEV (reference sequence). The CDR3 is 12 residues long. V dropped 6 bases and J dropped 9 bases, with 12 bases sitting between them. The CDR3 reads CASSLRDRPQHF. CDR3 DNA sequence: TGTGCCAGCAGCCTCCGGGATCGGCCCCAGCATTTT.

The CDR3 sequence: CASSLALGPTGELFF. Here the CDR3 DNA reads TGCGCCAGCAGCTTGGCCCTGGGGCCCACCGGGGAGCTGTTTTTT. This chain links TRBV5-1 with TRBJ2-2, with a tentative D call TRBD1 (5 bases). From germline, CDR1 is SGHRS and CDR2 YFSETQ. Trimming cost V 0 bases and J 4 bases, with 10 bases left between them. The CDR3 is 15 amino acids.

The chain uses TRBV18 and TRBJ1-3, with 9 bases identical to TRBD1. Germline lookup yields CDR1 KGHSH and CDR2 LQKENI. Trimming at V came to 3 bases and at J to 2 bases, leaving 5 bases not matched to a gene. This CDR3 contains 16 residues. This CDR3 reads CASSPSGQGPGNTIYF. CDR3 nucleotide sequence: TGTGCCAGCTCACCCTCGGGACAGGGCCCTGGAAACACCATATATTTT.

V and J are TRBV5-1 and TRBJ2-3; D is ambiguous. CDR3 length equals 13 residues. The V end was cut by 7 bases, the J end by 4 bases, with 13 bases between. Germline CDR1 is SGHRS and CDR2 is YFSETQ. The CDR3 nucleotides read TGCGCCAGCCTGCCCTCGTCCCCAGATACGCAGTATTTT. It encodes CASLPSSPDTQYF.

The rearrangement uses TRBV28 and TRBJ2-3; 8 bases line up with TRBD2. Germline CDR1 is MDHEN and CDR2 is SYDVKM. V dropped 6 bases and J dropped 6; count of bases not matched to a gene: 11. There are 15 residues in the CDR3. Here the CDR3 DNA reads TGTGCCAGCAGACTACAAGCGGGAGTGAGTGATACGCAGTATTTT. Translation: CASRLQAGVSDTQYF.

The rearrangement joins TRBV5-1 to TRBJ1-1; the D is unclear. From germline, CDR1 is SGHRS and CDR2 YFSETQ. V was trimmed by 0 bases and J by 3 bases, leaving 6 bases between them. The CDR3 consists of 13 residues. CDR3: CASSLEIDTEAFF. Written as DNA, the CDR3 is TGCGCCAGCAGCTTGGAAATTGACACTGAAGCTTTCTTT. Looking up the rest from reference TRBV5-1 and TRBJ1-1 gives the full variable domain: KAGVTQTPRYLIKTRGQQVTLSCSPISGHRSVSWYQQTPGQGLQFLFEYFSETQRNKGNFPGRFSGRQFSNSRSEMNVSTLELGDSALYLCASSLEIDTEAFFGQGTRLTVV.

This clone turned up a few times. V and J are TRBV27 and TRBJ2-1; no firm D call. CDR1 is MNHEY and CDR2 is SMNVEV in the germline V gene (reference sequence). The CDR3 is 13 amino acids. The V and J ends lost 2 bases and 1 base respectively, with 3 bases between them. CDR3 amino acids: CASSLVSYNEQFF. CDR3 DNA sequence: TGTGCCAGCAGTTTAGTTTCCTACAATGAGCAGTTCTTC.

For this clone: The sample carries other DNA sequences with the same CDR3. The V gene is TRBV28, the J gene TRBJ1-1; D perhaps matches TRBD1 (5 bases). The length of the CDR3 is 13 residues. V was pared by 3 bases and J by 1 base, with 6 bases between. Germline V gene data show CDR1 as MDHEN and CDR2 as SYDVKM. DNA for the CDR3: TGTGCCAGCAGTTTTAGGGGGAACACTGAAGCTTTCTTT. Protein sequence: CASSFRGNTEAFF.

V and J are TRBV25-1 and TRBJ1-4; weak D call: TRBD1 (6 bases). The CDR3 loop spans 15 amino acids. The germline V and J ends were trimmed by 4 bases and 3 bases, with 12 bases remaining between them. Germline V lookup: CDR1 MGHDK, CDR2 SYGVNS. Written as DNA, the CDR3 is TGTGCCAGCAGTGCAAACAGGGCCCCTAATGAAAAACTGTTTTTT. Translation: CASSANRAPNEKLFF.

V and J are TRBV15 and TRBJ2-1; weak D call: TRBD1 (6 bases). CDR3 length: 12 residues. CDR1 is LNHNV, CDR2 YYDKDF, per germline (reference sequence). Trimming removed 3 bases at V and 12 bases at J, with 12 bases between. Here the CDR3 reads CATSSSGDRQFF. The CDR3 DNA is TGTGCCACCAGCAGTTCAGGGGACCGGCAGTTCTTC.

This clone was recorded a few times. This chain links TRBV28 with TRBJ1-3, with D hard to call. The V end lost 7 bases, the J end lost 0 bases, and 13 bases lay between the germline ends. The CDR3 has 15 amino acids. CDR1 is MDHEN, CDR2 SYDVKM, per germline. The CDR3 sequence: CASTIGWSSGNTIYF. The CDR3 DNA reads as TGTGCCAGCACTATAGGGTGGTCCTCTGGAAACACCATATATTTT.

J is TRBJ2-4 and V is TRBV19; 13 bases line up with TRBD2. J was trimmed by 6 bases and V by 8 bases; bases with no gene match: 7. CDR3 length: 15 residues. The germline CDR1 and CDR2 sequences are LNHDA and SQIVND (reference sequence). DNA for the CDR3: TGTGCCAGTGGTCGGACTAGCGGGAGCAGAAACATTCAGTACTTC. Translated: CASGRTSGSRNIQYF.

The chain uses TRBV6-4 and TRBJ2-1; 8 bases map to TRBD2. The CDR3 runs 12 residues. Germline V gene data show CDR1 as MRHNA and CDR2 as SNTAGT. With 11 bases clipped from V and 6 bases from J, the junction kept 6 bases outside the gene matches. The CDR3 DNA reads as TGTGCCGCGGGGGGTAGCGGCAATGAGCAGTTCTTC. Amino acid sequence: CAAGGSGNEQFF.

Worth noting for this clone: This specimen includes other DNA sequences encoding the same CDR3. The V and J genes are TRBV2 and TRBJ1-1; no firm D call. Germline CDR1 reads SNHLY; CDR2 reads FYNNEI. The length of the CDR3 is 13 residues. V was pared by 4 bases and J by 2 bases, with 8 bases between. The CDR3 DNA reads as TGTGCCAGCAGTGTGACGGGTAACACTGAAGCTTTCTTT. Protein sequence: CASSVTGNTEAFF.

This clone has a single count. This rearrangement joins TRBV6-1 to TRBJ1-1; D is ambiguous. The CDR3 consists of 16 residues. The V gene lost 2 bases and the J gene lost 4 bases, with 17 bases spanning the gap. Per germline, CDR1 MNHNS and CDR2 SASEGT. The CDR3: CASSEFKGASATEAFF. In DNA, the CDR3 is TGTGCCAGCAGTGAATTCAAGGGTGCTTCCGCCACTGAAGCTTTCTTT.

This clone occurred a few times. This sequence joins TRBV2 and TRBJ2-7; 12 bases agree with TRBD2. The V and J ends lost 4 bases and 3 bases, in that order; junction bases with no gene match: 4. CDR3 length: 15 residues. Looked up from germline, CDR1 is SNHLY and CDR2 is FYNNEI. The CDR3 nucleotides read TGTGCCAGCAGTGCTGGACTAGCGGGGAGCTACGAGCAGTACTTC. This gives the protein CASSAGLAGSYEQYF. The full variable domain, with the rest looked up from reference TRBV2 and TRBJ2-7, is EPEVTQTPSHQVTQMGQEVILRCVPISNHLYFYWYRQILGQKVEFLVSFYNNEISEKSEIFDDQFSVERPDGSNFTLKIRSTKLEDSAMYFCASSAGLAGSYEQYFGPGTRLTVT.

This clone turned up a few times. The rearrangement joins TRBV19 to TRBJ1-2; D not certain. V dropped 6 bases and J dropped 0 bases, with 8 bases sitting between them. Germline assignment: CDR1 LNHDA and CDR2 SQIVND (reference sequence). The CDR3 covers 13 residues. CDR3 loop: CASRDSPNYGYTF. The DNA of the CDR3 is TGTGCCAGTAGGGATTCTCCTAACTATGGCTACACCTTC.